The 30 T cell receptor beta chains below were found in one sample sequenced in a study of blood T cell repertoires in COVID-19. Method: immunoSEQ multiplex PCR; TCRdb's copy keeps in-frame clones and lacks some. The repertoire holds 350,000 to 450,000 clones, 70% to 90% seen once, with approximately 1.5% in the top ten. Sequenced material: peripheral blood. The receptor set was obtained from a woman aged 40 to 50 with COVID-19, enrolled during active disease.

The gene calls are TRBV6-4 and TRBJ1-2, with 8 bases identical to TRBD1. The CDR3 loop spans 15 amino acids. V shed 3 bases, J shed 5 bases, and the junction held 8 bases outside the gene matches. Germline V gene lookup returns CDR1 MRHNA and CDR2 SNTAGT. This chain's CDR3 is CASSERQGTPYGYTF. CDR3 coding DNA: TGTGCCAGCAGTGAACGACAGGGGACGCCTTATGGCTACACCTTC.

The chain is built from TRBV13 and TRBJ2-7, with TRBD2 matching over 14 bases. CDR3 length equals 16 residues. J was trimmed by 4 bases and V by 5 bases; bases with no gene match: 7. Germline CDR1 is PRHDT and CDR2 is FYEKMQ (reference sequence). CDR3 residues: CASSIGTSGSLYEQYF. The CDR3 region has the DNA TGTGCCAGCAGCATCGGGACTAGCGGGAGTCTATACGAGCAGTACTTC.

The V call is TRBV18, the J call TRBJ1-2, with unresolved D. Trimming removed 2 bases from V and 7 bases from J, with 14 bases in between. The germline V gene has CDR1 KGHSH and CDR2 LQKENI. The CDR3 runs to 14 residues. The CDR3 DNA sequence: TGTGCCAGCTCACCAGTTGACGGGAATCGTGGCTACACCTTC. This encodes CASSPVDGNRGYTF.

This chain joins TRBV28 and TRBJ1-5; tentatively, D is TRBD1 (6 bases). From germline, CDR1 is MDHEN and CDR2 SYDVKM. The CDR3 totals 14 residues. V was pared by 2 bases and J by 3 bases, with 8 bases between. The CDR3 sequence is CASSLHRVNQPQHF. The CDR3 coding sequence is TGTGCCAGCAGTTTACACAGGGTCAATCAGCCCCAGCATTTT.

A single count supports this clone. The chain joins TRBV27 to TRBJ2-1; D is unclear. V shed 1 base and J shed 4 bases, with 11 bases lying between them. CDR3 length: 15 residues. The germline V gene encodes CDR1 MNHEY and CDR2 SMNVEV (reference sequence). CDR3 sequence reads: CASSLFPPGYNEQFF. The CDR3, as DNA: TGTGCCAGCAGTTTATTTCCCCCGGGTTACAATGAGCAGTTCTTC.

The V gene is TRBV29-1, the J gene TRBJ2-2, with TRBD1 matching 8 bases. This CDR3 is built from 13 residues. Germline lookup yields CDR1 SQVTM and CDR2 ANQGSEA. V dropped 5 bases and J dropped 6; count of bases not matched to a gene: 5. The DNA for the CDR3 is TGCAGCGTTCGGACAGGGCGGGCCGGGGAGCTGTTTTTT. Amino acid sequence: CSVRTGRAGELFF.

The chain has TRBV28 and TRBJ1-6, with D uncertain. CDR1 MDHEN and CDR2 SYDVKM come from the germline V gene. The CDR3 contains 18 residues. V shed 5 bases and J shed 0 bases, with 17 bases lying between them. CDR3 sequence reads: CASSPRAIAGSYNSPLHF. CDR3 nucleotide sequence: TGTGCCAGCAGTCCGCGGGCTATTGCGGGCTCCTATAATTCACCCCTCCACTTT.

The chain has TRBV4-1 and TRBJ2-2; 11 bases agree with TRBD1. The germline gives CDR1 MGHRA, CDR2 YSYEKL. V dropped 5 bases and J dropped 6; count of bases not matched to a gene: 8. The CDR3 extends over 16 amino acids. Written as DNA, the CDR3 is TGCGCCAGCAGCTGGGGGGGACAGGGGGTCCCCGGGGAGCTGTTTTTT. It yields the protein CASSWGGQGVPGELFF.

CDR3 in amino acids: CASSLQGGTEAFF. In DNA, the CDR3 is TGTGCCAGCAGCTTACAGGGGGGCACTGAAGCTTTCTTT. The chain carries TRBV13 and TRBJ1-1; the match to TRBD1 covers 7 bases. Germline assignment: CDR1 PRHDT and CDR2 FYEKMQ (reference sequence). The J segment lost 4 bases and the V segment lost 2 bases, leaving 1 base of the junction unmatched. The CDR3 consists of 13 residues.

This clone was detected only a few times. The chain links TRBV20-1 to TRBJ1-2; 11 nucleotides align to TRBD1. V shed 3 bases and J 8 bases; nucleotides not matched to a gene: 8. Germline V CDR1 and CDR2: DFQATT, SNEGSKA (reference sequence). The CDR3 runs 14 residues. CDR3 loop: CSASPGTGGRGYTF. The CDR3, as DNA: TGCAGTGCTAGTCCCGGGACAGGGGGAAGGGGCTACACCTTC.

The J gene is TRBJ1-1, the V gene TRBV7-3; 7 bases match TRBD1. This CDR3 is 19 amino acids long. V dropped 3 bases and J dropped 1; count of bases not matched to a gene: 17. Germline V lookup: CDR1 SGHTA, CDR2 FQGTGA. The CDR3 region has the DNA TGTGCCAGCAGCTTCCCCATCGAAGGGGGCATCGGGGGGAACACTGAAGCTTTCTTT. Translating it yields CASSFPIEGGIGGNTEAFF.

This sequence joins TRBV2 and TRBJ2-5; TRBD2 agrees at 14 bases. J lost 5 bases, V lost 2 bases, and 1 base had no gene match. Germline V CDR1 and CDR2: SNHLY, FYNNEI. The CDR3 contains 15 residues. CDR3 protein: CASSERLAGGETQYF. Written as DNA, the CDR3 is TGTGCCAGCAGTGAAAGACTAGCGGGGGGGGAGACCCAGTACTTC.

The V gene is TRBV5-4, the J gene TRBJ1-1; D gene ambiguous. The CDR3 contains 13 residues. Germline V gene lookup returns CDR1 SGHNT and CDR2 YYREEE (reference sequence). Trimming left V 7 bases short and J 5 bases short, with 15 bases between. The CDR3 is CASQPSLRTEAFF. As DNA, the CDR3 is TGTGCCAGCCAACCCTCATTACGGACTGAAGCTTTCTTT.

The gene calls are TRBV29-1 and TRBJ2-5; a weak D match, TRBD2 (5 bases). The germline CDR1 and CDR2 sequences are SQVTM and ANQGSEA. This CDR3 contains 12 residues. V dropped 5 bases and J dropped 3 bases, with 10 bases sitting between them. The CDR3 region has the DNA TGCAGCGTTAGAGGAGGAGAAGAGACCCAGTACTTC. Translated, it gives CSVRGGEETQYF.

A few counts support this clone. The genes are TRBV9 and TRBJ2-1; no clear D gene. The CDR3 extends over 13 amino acids. V was cut by 5 bases and J by 6 bases, with 12 bases left in between. CDR1 SGDLS and CDR2 YYNGEE come from the germline V gene. The CDR3 spells CASRAKSSNEQFF. The CDR3 nucleotides read TGTGCCAGCAGAGCGAAGAGTTCCAATGAGCAGTTCTTC.

The rearrangement joins TRBV28 to TRBJ1-2; no reliable D call. Germline CDR1 reads MDHEN; CDR2 reads SYDVKM. V gave up 5 bases and J gave up 4 bases, with 20 bases separating them. The length of the CDR3 is 16 residues. The CDR3 reads CASSPTRIGGFYGYTF. The CDR3 nucleotides are TGTGCCAGCAGTCCCACCCGAATAGGAGGATTCTATGGCTACACCTTC.

To note about this clone: This specimen includes other DNA sequences encoding the same CDR3. The chain joins TRBV29-1 to TRBJ2-7, with D perhaps TRBD1 (6 bases). Germline V gene data show CDR1 as SQVTM and CDR2 as ANQGSEA. Trimming shortened V by 7 bases and J by 2 bases, and 15 bases separated the two germline ends. The CDR3 consists of 13 residues. As DNA, the CDR3 is TGCAGCGGGGGTCAAGGGGGTGCCTACGAGCAGTACTTC. It translates to CSGGQGGAYEQYF.

Concerning this clone itself: This may arise from a read error, as a much more abundant clone is one base away. The chain is built from TRBV7-2 and TRBJ2-7; TRBD1 agrees at 9 bases. Germline CDR1 and CDR2: SGHTA and FQGNSA. The CDR3 length is 14 residues. Losses at the gene ends were 5 bases for V and 2 bases for J; bases not matched to a gene: 4. The CDR3 region has the DNA TGTGCCAGCAGCGCCCGACAGGGGGCCTACGAGCAGTACTTC. Translation: CASSARQGAYEQYF.

The chain has TRBV6-5 and TRBJ1-2, with 8 bases aligning to TRBD1. The CDR3 is made up of 13 amino acids. Unmatched junction bases numbered 7, after V lost 8 bases and J lost 5 bases. The germline CDR1 and CDR2 sequences are MNHEY and SVGAGI. DNA for the CDR3: TGTGCCAGCGCGAAGGACAGGGAGTATGGCTACACCTTC. Encoded protein: CASAKDREYGYTF.

Of note for this clone: The limits of the CDR3 on the DNA are not certain, so only TCRdb's listed CDR3 is given. This chain uses TRBV19 with TRBJ2-5; TRBD1 reflects the table's D call only, with no check against the DNA. The CDR3 has 18 residues if both end residues are counted. The germline V gene encodes CDR1 LNHDA and CDR2 SQIVND (reference sequence). The CDR3 here is CASSIWRGTGGFTETQYF.

The rearrangement joins TRBV4-3 to TRBJ2-3, with D maybe TRBD1 (5 bases). The CDR3 extends over 16 amino acids. V was cut by 0 bases and J by 0 bases, with 10 bases left in between. The germline CDR1 and CDR2 sequences are LGHNA and YSLEER. CDR3 sequence (DNA): TGCGCCAGCAGCCAAGATACAGGCGATAGCACAGATACGCAGTATTTT. It yields the protein CASSQDTGDSTDTQYF.

The chain couples TRBV6-4 to TRBJ2-3; 9 bases align to TRBD2. V lost 1 base to trimming and J lost 3 bases; unmatched junction nucleotides: 5. CDR3 length equals 16 residues. The V gene's germline CDR1 is MRHNA and CDR2 SNTAGT. CDR3 bases: TGTGCCAGCAGTGACTTGGCGGGGGGGCAGACAGATACGCAGTATTTT. Translation: CASSDLAGGQTDTQYF.

The V call is TRBV2, the J call TRBJ1-2, with D perhaps matching TRBD1 (6 bases). Per the germline V gene, CDR1 is SNHLY and CDR2 is FYNNEI. V lost 3 bases and J lost 6, with 14 bases in between. CDR3 length equals 14 residues. CDR3 sequence reads: CASSEGTYGNGYTF. In DNA form, the CDR3 reads TGTGCCAGCAGTGAGGGGACATATGGCAATGGCTACACCTTC.

V usage is TRBV9 and J usage is TRBJ2-3, with 8 nucleotides matching TRBD2. This CDR3 has 16 amino acids. The germline V gene encodes CDR1 SGDLS and CDR2 YYNGEE. The junction had 12 bases not matched to a gene; V was cut back by 2 bases and J by 7 bases. The CDR3 region has the DNA TGTGCCAGCAGCGTGTCACAAGGCGGGGGGTCGAATACGCAGTATTTT. As protein: CASSVSQGGGSNTQYF.

J is TRBJ1-5 and V is TRBV28; D uncertain. V was cut by 10 bases and J by 0 bases, with 16 bases left in between. The CDR3 totals 15 residues. In germline, CDR1 is MDHEN, CDR2 SYDVKM. The CDR3 spells CATFLTGYSNQPQHF. In DNA form, the CDR3 reads TGTGCCACCTTTCTAACGGGGTATAGCAATCAGCCCCAGCATTTT. The full variable domain, completed using reference TRBV28 and TRBJ1-5, is DVKVTQSSRYLVKRTGEKVFLECVQDMDHENMFWYRQDPGLGLRLIYFSYDVKMKEKGDIPEGYSVSREKKERFSLILESASTNQTSMYLCATFLTGYSNQPQHFGDGTRLSIL.

This chain links TRBV3-1 (or the pseudogene TRBV3-2) with TRBJ2-3; 10 bases fit TRBD1. CDR3 length equals 17 residues. Germline-derived CDR1 and CDR2 are LGHDT and YNNKEL (reference sequence). The V segment lost 4 bases and the J segment 1 base; nucleotides outside the gene matches: 8. The CDR3 protein is CASSRTGGNTRTDTQYF. The CDR3 region has the DNA TGTGCCAGCAGCCGGACAGGGGGAAACACACGCACAGATACGCAGTATTTT.

The J gene is TRBJ1-1, the V gene TRBV7-2; perhaps TRBD1 as D (5 bases). The length of the CDR3 is 14 residues. Per germline, CDR1 SGHTA and CDR2 FQGNSA. Trimming left V 4 bases short and J 5 bases short, with 14 bases between. This CDR3 is CASSSKWGDTEAFF. CDR3 sequence (DNA): TGTGCCAGCAGCTCCAAGTGGGGGGATACTGAAGCTTTCTTT.

The rearrangement uses TRBV30 and TRBJ1-1; no clear D. CDR3 length equals 11 residues. Germline CDR1 and CDR2: GTSNPN and SVGIG (reference sequence). The CDR3 is CSAGKNTEAFF. The CDR3 bases are TGTTCGGCAGGAAAGAACACTGAAGCTTTCTTT.

The DNA of the CDR3 is TGTGCCAGCAGTTGGCGAGGGGGCGACGAGCAGTACTTC. Protein: CASSWRGGDEQYF. The rearrangement joins TRBV6-5 to TRBJ2-7; 7 bases match TRBD1. Germline V lookup: CDR1 MNHEY, CDR2 SVGAGI. V gave up 4 bases and J gave up 5 bases; unmatched junction bases: 5. The CDR3 has 13 residues.

The rearrangement joins TRBV19 to TRBJ1-5; possible D gene TRBD1, 5 bases. This CDR3 has 16 amino acids. Germline V lookup: CDR1 LNHDA, CDR2 SQIVND (reference sequence). The ends were cut back, 4 bases at V and 0 bases at J, with 13 bases in the middle. CDR3 coding DNA: TGTGCCAGTAGTAGAAGACAGTACTCTAGCAATCAGCCCCAGCATTTT. Amino acid sequence: CASSRRQYSSNQPQHF. The full variable domain, rest sourced from reference TRBV19 and TRBJ1-5, is DGGITQSPKYLFRKEGQNVTLSCEQNLNHDAMYWYRQDPGQGLRLIYYSQIVNDFQKGDIAEGYSVSREKKESFPLTVTSAQKNPTAFYLCASSRRQYSSNQPQHFGDGTRLSIL.